What follows describes a single T cell receptor beta chain. Its antigen is still unknown. Assay execution took place at the deep level. Libraries were prepared by immunoSEQ multiplex PCR; TCRdb keeps only in-frame clonotypes and omits some of them. The table has 2 million to 2.5 million clones, 95% seen once. This CDR3 contains 18 residues. The sample originates from a study of shared clonotypes between healthy human individuals. Study outcomes and limitations: Naive subsets generally had larger estimated richness than memory subsets.

This clonotype was sampled from a man younger than 30 in good health. The rearrangement uses TRBV21-1 and TRBJ2-3; no check of the table's D call, TRBD1, against the DNA was made. TRBV21-1 is recorded as a pseudogene. Sequenced sample: naive CD4+ T cells sorted from blood. Regarding subset: CD45RA+ positively selected. The CDR3 nucleotides read TGTGCCAGCAGCAACCAACCCGGGACAGGCAGGTCCACAGATACGCAGTATTTT. Translating gives CASSNQPGTGRSTDTQYF.